The T cell receptor (beta chain) under discussion was sequenced for a study of blood T cells in healthy people across ages. Notes on this clonotype: Its antigen remains unknown.

Through a sample-barcoded 5' primer and a J-beta primer mix, a second PCR was run for roughly 6 to 11 cycles. Every cDNA molecule carried a tag from a template-switch adaptor bearing 12 random nucleotides. One entry per CDR3 protein, called by TCRdb with MiXCR from the 5' RACE reads. The profile shows around 1,600,000 distinct CDR3 sequences, about 45% of them singletons. The individuals who served as donors were healthy Caucasians living in Russia, aged roughly 6 to 90. Isolating PBMCs gave at least 6 million of these cells per sample. This CDR3 comprises 13 residues. CDR1 SQVTM and CDR2 ANQGSEA come from the germline V gene. Trimming cost V 6 bases and J 15 bases, with 24 bases left between them. Study-wide findings and caveats: As naive T cell percentage varied, TCR beta diversity correlated strongly with it.

This clonotype originated in a woman under 30 in good health. This chain links TRBV29-1 with TRBJ2-4, with D perhaps TRBD2 (5 bases). Sequenced: blood. CDR3 sequence: CSVNEGGTYERYF. CDR3 coding DNA: TGCAGCGTAAACGAGGGCGGTACCTACGAGCGGTACTTC.